Listed below are T cell receptor beta chains from one sample, sequenced in a study of CD8 T cells in ankylosing spondylitis. In TCRdb, the 5' RACE reads were re-called with MiXCR into one record per CDR3 protein. Altogether 450,000 to 550,000 distinct CDR3 sequences are present, less than 6% being singletons, with the ten largest covering roughly 3.5%. The specimen was blood, either unsorted or a sorted T cell fraction (not recorded which). The receptors were gathered from a male donor with ankylosing spondylitis. CDR3s include the opening cysteine and the closing phenylalanine or tryptophan. The D gene is left open where the match is weak. Only part of the rows carry a size: once, few, many, or a class if the clone is expanded.

j_call: TRBJ2-7; d_call: .; clone_size: many; v_call: TRBV7-9; cdr3_nt: TGTGCCAGCAGCTTGGAAGGGAGCTCCTACGAGCAGTACTTC; cdr3_aa: CASSLEGSSYEQYF
j_call: TRBJ1-6; d_call: TRBD1; clone_size: many; v_call: TRBV7-2; cdr3_nt: TGTGCCAGCAGACGGGACAGGGGATATAATTCACCCCTCCACTTT; cdr3_aa: CASRRDRGYNSPLHF
j_call: TRBJ1-4; d_call: .; clone_size: many; v_call: TRBV25-1; cdr3_nt: TGTGCCAGCAGTGAATTCAGAGGGCGGGATAGTGAAAAACTGTTTTTT; cdr3_aa: CASSEFRGRDSEKLFF
j_call: TRBJ2-3; d_call: .; clone_size: many; v_call: TRBV5-6; cdr3_nt: TGTGCCGGAGGACGCGCGGGCACAGATACGCAGTATTTT; cdr3_aa: CAGGRAGTDTQYF
j_call: TRBJ1-2; d_call: .; clone_size: many; v_call: TRBV20-1; cdr3_nt: TGCAGTGCTAGAGAGACTCGGACGGGTTATGGCTACACCTTC; cdr3_aa: CSARETRTGYGYTF
j_call: TRBJ1-2; d_call: .; clone_size: many; v_call: TRBV10-3; cdr3_nt: TGTGCCATCAGTGAAAACACAGGACGAAAGGGGCTTTTC; cdr3_aa: CAISENTGRKGLF
j_call: TRBJ1-5; d_call: .; clone_size: many; v_call: TRBV20-1; cdr3_nt: TGCAGTGCCGCCCAGTTCGCATATAGCAATCAGCCCCAGCATTTT; cdr3_aa: CSAAQFAYSNQPQHF
j_call: TRBJ2-1; d_call: .; clone_size: .; v_call: TRBV6-6; cdr3_nt: TGTGCCAGCAGTTACGGCAGCCCTATGGTCGATGAGCAGTTCTTC; cdr3_aa: CASSYGSPMVDEQFF
j_call: TRBJ2-7; d_call: .; clone_size: many; v_call: TRBV10-3; cdr3_nt: TGTGCCATCAGCCGGGATCCCGGCTACGAGCAGTACTTC; cdr3_aa: CAISRDPGYEQYF
j_call: TRBJ1-6; d_call: .; clone_size: many; v_call: TRBV27; cdr3_nt: TGTGCCAGCAGTCCAACGACAGGACTTAATTCACCCCTCCACTTT; cdr3_aa: CASSPTTGLNSPLHF
j_call: TRBJ1-2; d_call: .; clone_size: few; v_call: TRBV6-2/TRBV6-3; cdr3_nt: TGTGCCAGCAGTTACTTAGCAGTCGACGGGGCCTACTATGGCTACACCTTC; cdr3_aa: CASSYLAVDGAYYGYTF
j_call: TRBJ2-7; d_call: TRBD1; clone_size: many; v_call: TRBV5-1; cdr3_nt: TGCGCCAGCAGCCGGGAGACAGGGGTAGGCTACGAGCAGTACTTC; cdr3_aa: CASSRETGVGYEQYF
j_call: TRBJ2-2; d_call: .; clone_size: many; v_call: TRBV20-1; cdr3_nt: TGCAGTGCTAGAGGGGGCAGGGTATCAGATTTTCGCACCGGGGAGCTGTTTTTT; cdr3_aa: CSARGGRVSDFRTGELFF
j_call: TRBJ2-7; d_call: .; clone_size: many; v_call: TRBV7-2; cdr3_nt: TGTGCCAGCAGCTTAAGGAGTTTTACCTACGAGCAGTACTTC; cdr3_aa: CASSLRSFTYEQYF